These 25 T cell receptor beta chains were sequenced from one sample in a study of T cell responses to AZD1222 COVID-19 vaccine. Measured with immunoSEQ multiplex PCR; TCRdb has only the in-frame clones, and not every one. The sample has some 130,000 clones, approximately 89% seen once. The sample in question was peripheral blood, obtained on day 0 of AZD1222 vaccination. These receptors originate from an adult in good health.

The V call is TRBV1, the J call TRBJ2-2; the table's D call of TRBD1 was not tested on the DNA. TRBV1 counts as a pseudogene. This CDR3 contains 13 residues. The CDR3 sequence is CTSSLSPAGELFF. The CDR3 region has the DNA TGCACCAGCAGCCTATCGCCAGCCGGGGAGCTGTTTTTT.

The CDR3 DNA is TGTGCCAGCAGCGGGGGTGGCGAGACCCAGTACTTC. Protein product: CASSGGGETQYF. This chain connects TRBV7-6 to TRBJ2-5; D may be TRBD1 or TRBD2 (5 bases each). The CDR3 is made up of 12 amino acids. The germline V and J ends were trimmed by 5 bases and 5 bases, with 9 bases remaining between them. CDR1 and CDR2 from the germline V gene are SGHVS and FNYEAQ. Based on the CDR3 plus reference TRBV7-6 and TRBJ2-5, the full variable domain is GAGVSQSPRYKVTKRGQDVALRCDPISGHVSLYWYRQALGQGPEFLTYFNYEAQQDKSGLPNDRFSAERPEGSISTLTIQRTEQRDSAMYRCASSGGGETQYFGPGTRLLVL.

This clone has a single count. The rearrangement links TRBV7-2 to TRBJ1-1, with D tentatively TRBD1 (6 bases). Germline CDR1 and CDR2: SGHTA and FQGNSA. The CDR3 runs to 15 residues. Trimming took 1 base from V and 6 from J, leaving 15 bases between them. CDR3 bases: TGTGCCAGCAGCTTAGTCAGGGGCAGGGGCTCTGAAGCTTTCTTT. Its protein product is CASSLVRGRGSEAFF.

The rearrangement joins TRBV6-5 to TRBJ2-1; TRBD2 is a possible D gene (5 bases). Trimming removed 3 bases at V and 3 bases at J, with 9 bases between. The germline V gene encodes CDR1 MNHEY and CDR2 SVGAGI. This CDR3 is built from 14 residues. The CDR3 spells CASSYRADYNEQFF. The CDR3 DNA sequence: TGTGCCAGCAGTTATCGAGCGGACTACAATGAGCAGTTCTTC.

The V gene is TRBV19, the J gene TRBJ2-2, with D perhaps given as TRBD1 or TRBD2 (5 bases each). The CDR3 covers 16 residues. Per germline, CDR1 LNHDA and CDR2 SQIVND (reference sequence). V lost 5 bases and J lost 0, with 13 bases in between. For the CDR3, the DNA is TGTGCCAGTAGTGCCGGGACGGCCCCGAACACCGGGGAGCTGTTTTTT. This encodes CASSAGTAPNTGELFF.

The V and J genes are TRBV4-3 and TRBJ1-2; 10 bases fit TRBD1. This CDR3 region has 14 residues. V shed 4 bases, J shed 3 bases, and the junction held 2 bases outside the gene matches. The germline gives CDR1 LGHNA, CDR2 YSLEER. The CDR3 nucleotides are TGCGCCAGCAGCCCCGGACAGGGGGACTATGGCTACACCTTC. Its translation: CASSPGQGDYGYTF.

The chain employs TRBV7-9 and TRBJ1-2; D gene uncertain. V lost 5 bases and J 8 bases, leaving 12 bases between the germline ends. The CDR3 covers 12 residues. The germline V gene encodes CDR1 SEHNR and CDR2 FQNEAQ (reference sequence). CDR3 region: CASSPSGGGYTF. For the CDR3, the DNA is TGTGCCAGCAGCCCTTCGGGCGGCGGCTACACCTTC. Together with reference TRBV7-9 and TRBJ1-2, the CDR3 gives the full variable domain: DTGVSQNPRHKITKRGQNVTFRCDPISEHNRLYWYRQTLGQGPEFLTYFQNEAQLEKSRLLSDRFSAERPKGSFSTLEIQRTEQGDSAMYLCASSPSGGGYTFGSGTRLTVV.

This clone was found once. The V call is TRBV9, the J call TRBJ2-1; D not resolved. The V and J ends lost 0 bases and 7 bases respectively, with 8 bases between them. CDR1 is SGDLS and CDR2 is YYNGEE in the germline V gene. The CDR3 runs to 13 residues. The CDR3 loop is CASSVGHWNEQFF. The DNA of the CDR3 is TGTGCCAGCAGCGTAGGTCATTGGAATGAGCAGTTCTTC.

V is TRBV19 and J is TRBJ2-7; D is uncertain. The CDR3 is made up of 13 amino acids. V was cut by 3 bases and J by 2 bases, with 8 bases left in between. Germline V gene data show CDR1 as LNHDA and CDR2 as SQIVND (reference sequence). CDR3 coding DNA: TGTGCCAGTAGTATTTCCATCCCCTACGAGCAGTACTTC. Translating it yields CASSISIPYEQYF.

This rearrangement joins TRBV20-1 to TRBJ1-1; D is uncertain. Deletions cut 4 bases from V and 0 bases from J, with 9 bases between. Germline CDR1 reads DFQATT; CDR2 reads SNEGSKA (reference sequence). CDR3 length: 13 residues. CDR3 bases: TGCAGTGCTAATGAAGACATGAACACTGAAGCTTTCTTT. Its protein is CSANEDMNTEAFF.

The gene calls are TRBV10-2 and TRBJ2-1; tentative D call: TRBD2 (5 bases). CDR1 and CDR2 (germline): WSHSY, SAAADI. The CDR3 runs 13 residues. V was trimmed by 10 bases and J by 6 bases, leaving 16 bases between them. For the CDR3, the DNA is TGCGCCACCCGACTACACGGATCCAATGAGCAGTTCTTC. It codes for CATRLHGSNEQFF.

The chain carries TRBV27 and TRBJ2-3, with D perhaps given as TRBD1 or TRBD2 (5 bases each). Looked up from germline, CDR1 is MNHEY and CDR2 is SMNVEV (reference sequence). V dropped 7 bases and J dropped 3 bases, with 11 bases sitting between them. The CDR3 is made up of 13 amino acids. CDR3 in amino acids: CASMGGGTDTQYF. In DNA, the CDR3 is TGTGCCAGCATGGGTGGGGGTACAGATACGCAGTATTTT.

The genes are TRBV5-1 and TRBJ1-5; D call uncertain. From germline, CDR1 is SGHRS and CDR2 YFSETQ. The CDR3 runs 13 residues. V shed 1 base and J shed 4 bases, with 6 bases lying between them. This chain's CDR3 is CASSLRGNQPQHF. For the CDR3, the DNA is TGCGCCAGCAGCTTGCGAGGGAATCAGCCCCAGCATTTT.

The gene calls are TRBV5-1 and TRBJ1-1, with D unresolved. Germline V gene sequence: CDR1 SGHRS, CDR2 YFSETQ. This CDR3 is built from 13 residues. V dropped 7 bases and J dropped 1 base, with 11 bases sitting between them. CDR3 nucleotides: TGCGCCAGCTCGGCCTCATGGAACACTGAAGCTTTCTTT. Residues: CASSASWNTEAFF.

The CDR3 loop reads CASSLVTHNEQFF. CDR3 DNA: TGTGCCAGCAGCTTAGTCACGCACAATGAGCAGTTCTTC. This chain joins TRBV11-2 and TRBJ2-1; D is ambiguous. The ends were cut back, 1 base at V and 5 bases at J, with 6 bases in the middle. Germline loops: CDR1 SGHAT, CDR2 FQNNGV. The CDR3 is 13 amino acids.

The sample holds one count of this clone. The CDR3 DNA reads TGTGCCAGCAGTTACGGGGTTGCTCAGCCCCAGCATTTT. It encodes CASSYGVAQPQHF. The rearrangement joins TRBV6-2 or TRBV6-3 to TRBJ1-5; D is ambiguous. In germline, CDR1 is MNHEY, CDR2 SVGEGT. The CDR3 loop spans 13 amino acids. Deletions cut 2 bases from V and 6 bases from J, with 8 bases between.

This clone appeared once. The V and J genes are TRBV4-2 and TRBJ2-3; 16 nucleotides line up with TRBD2. This CDR3 spans 16 amino acids. V gave up 3 bases and J gave up 11 bases; unmatched junction bases: 8. The V gene's germline CDR1 is LGHNA and CDR2 YNFKEQ. The CDR3 reads CASSHPGLAGGPEQYF. CDR3 nucleotide sequence: TGTGCCAGCAGCCACCCGGGACTAGCGGGGGGGCCTGAGCAGTATTTT.

V and J are TRBV10-2 and TRBJ1-5, with D unclear. The CDR3 contains 13 residues. V was pared by 6 bases and J by 6 bases, with 12 bases between. Germline CDR1 is WSHSY and CDR2 is SAAADI. This CDR3 reads CASRPTFPQPQHF. The CDR3 DNA reads as TGCGCCAGCAGGCCCACCTTCCCTCAGCCCCAGCATTTT.

J is TRBJ2-2 and V is TRBV7-9; weak D call: TRBD1 (6 bases). Trimming stripped 6 bases from V and 2 bases from J, with 10 bases between. Germline CDR1 reads SEHNR; CDR2 reads FQNEAQ (reference sequence). The CDR3 consists of 14 residues. The CDR3: CASSWTVNTGELFF. The CDR3 DNA reads TGTGCCAGCAGTTGGACAGTTAACACCGGGGAGCTGTTTTTT. Full variable domain (outside the CDR3, taken from reference TRBV7-9 and TRBJ2-2): DTGVSQNPRHKITKRGQNVTFRCDPISEHNRLYWYRQTLGQGPEFLTYFQNEAQLEKSRLLSDRFSAERPKGSFSTLEIQRTEQGDSAMYLCASSWTVNTGELFFGEGSRLTVL.

The J gene is TRBJ2-7, the V gene TRBV2; no reliable D call. V shed 5 bases and J shed 4 bases, with 15 bases lying between them. CDR1 is SNHLY, CDR2 FYNNEI, per germline. The CDR3 runs to 14 residues. CDR3 sequence reads: CASSTPGTSYEQYF. The CDR3 coding sequence is TGTGCCAGCAGTACACCGGGCACTTCATACGAGCAGTACTTC.

This chain uses TRBV18 with TRBJ2-3; 9 bases fit TRBD2. The ends lost 5 bases at V and 5 bases at J; junction bases unmatched: 5. This CDR3 has 14 amino acids. CDR1 and CDR2 (germline): KGHSH, LQKENI. The CDR3 loop reads CASSGGGAIDTQYF. The CDR3 DNA is TGTGCCAGCTCAGGCGGGGGGGCCATAGATACGCAGTATTTT.

The J gene is TRBJ2-1, the V gene TRBV5-5; 8 nucleotides align to TRBD2. V trimming: 0 bases; J trimming: 4 bases; junction bases outside the gene matches: 6. CDR3 length equals 16 residues. Germline V CDR1 and CDR2: SGHKS, YYEKEE (reference sequence). CDR3 amino acids: CASSLDRLAGYNEQFF. In nucleotides, the CDR3 is TGTGCCAGCAGCTTGGATCGGCTAGCGGGTTACAATGAGCAGTTCTTC.

The chain employs TRBV5-4 and TRBJ1-1, with 8 positions matching TRBD1. With V trimmed by 1 base and J by 7 bases, 6 bases remained unmatched. The CDR3 contains 14 residues. CDR1 is SGHNT, CDR2 YYREEE, per germline (reference sequence). The CDR3 sequence: CASSLLAGQGEAFF. The DNA of the CDR3 is TGTGCCAGCAGCTTGTTGGCCGGACAGGGTGAAGCTTTCTTT. Full variable domain (outside the CDR3, taken from reference TRBV5-4 and TRBJ1-1): ETGVTQSPTHLIKTRGQQVTLRCSSQSGHNTVSWYQQALGQGPQFIFQYYREEENGRGNFPPRFSGLQFPNYSSELNVNALELDDSALYLCASSLLAGQGEAFFGQGTRLTVV.

The chain carries TRBV5-4 and TRBJ2-6, with a possible D match to TRBD1 (6 bases). The germline V gene encodes CDR1 SGHNT and CDR2 YYREEE (reference sequence). V was cut by 7 bases and J by 0 bases, with 11 bases left in between. The CDR3 covers 15 residues. The CDR3 is CASSGQLSGANVLTF. CDR3 DNA: TGTGCCAGCTCTGGACAGCTCTCTGGGGCCAACGTCCTGACTTTC.

The chain has TRBV7-9 and TRBJ1-1; the D is unclear. Germline V gives CDR1 SEHNR, CDR2 FQNEAQ (reference sequence). The germline V and J ends were trimmed by 5 bases and 11 bases, with 12 bases remaining between them. CDR3 length: 11 residues. Here the CDR3 reads CASSRVAGAFF. The CDR3, as DNA: TGTGCCAGCAGCCGCGTTGCCGGGGCTTTCTTT.